One sample yielded the 14 T cell receptor beta chains listed below, sequenced in a study of immune evolution from preneoplasia to lung adenocarcinoma. Measured with immunoSEQ multiplex PCR; TCRdb has only the in-frame clones, and not every one. The profile shows some 10,000 clones, roughly 80% of them singletons. The sequencing input was FFPE normal lung tissue adjacent to the tumor. Every receptor here comes from a person in their sixties or seventies with lung adenocarcinoma. Some clones in this sample may be carry-over from other donors' samples.

V is TRBV11-2 and J is TRBJ2-2, with D possibly TRBD2 on 6 matching bases. V was pared by 3 bases and J by 6 bases, with 14 bases between. There are 15 residues in the CDR3. In germline, CDR1 is SGHAT, CDR2 FQNNGV. The CDR3 reads CASSLGGALAGELFF. DNA of the CDR3: TGTGCCAGCAGCTTGGGCGGGGCCCTCGCCGGGGAGCTGTTTTTT.

The chain links TRBV30 to TRBJ2-7; 9 bases are a match to TRBD1. In germline, CDR1 is GTSNPN, CDR2 SVGIG (reference sequence). The CDR3 runs to 16 residues. V dropped 8 bases and J dropped 0; count of bases not matched to a gene: 14. As DNA, the CDR3 is TGTGCCGGTACCGGGACAGGGAATTTCCGCTCCTACGAGCAGTACTTC. Its protein is CAGTGTGNFRSYEQYF.

This clone showed up just once. This CDR3 is CASSADSNTEAFF. CDR3 nucleotides: TGTGCCAGCAGCGCTGACAGTAACACTGAAGCTTTCTTT. The rearrangement joins TRBV2 to TRBJ1-1; D might be TRBD1 (5 bases). The CDR3 is made up of 13 amino acids. V was pared by 6 bases and J by 2 bases, with 10 bases between. Germline assignment: CDR1 SNHLY and CDR2 FYNNEI.

This clone has just a few counts. The chain is built from TRBV30 and TRBJ1-1; 7 nucleotides match TRBD1. The V gene's germline CDR1 is GTSNPN and CDR2 SVGIG (reference sequence). There are 12 residues in the CDR3. V was clipped by 5 bases and J by 4 bases; unmatched bases: 4. CDR3 in amino acids: CAWGQGVTEAFF. CDR3 sequence (DNA): TGTGCCTGGGGGCAGGGGGTCACTGAAGCTTTCTTT.

The chain uses TRBV6-5 and TRBJ2-4; D is ambiguous. Trimming pared 6 bases from V and 0 bases from J, leaving 6 bases between. In germline, CDR1 is MNHEY, CDR2 SVGAGI. This CDR3 region has 13 residues. The CDR3 reads CASREIAKNIQYF. The CDR3, as DNA: TGTGCCAGCAGAGAGATAGCCAAAAACATTCAGTACTTC.

The J gene is TRBJ2-3, the V gene TRBV18; 10 nucleotides agree with TRBD1. This CDR3 has 17 amino acids. Trimming took 3 bases from V and 1 from J; bases not matched to a gene: 7. CDR1 and CDR2 (germline): KGHSH, LQKENI. The CDR3, as DNA: TGTGCCAGCTCACCTGCCGGGACAGGGGTTGGCACAGATACGCAGTATTTT. This gives the protein CASSPAGTGVGTDTQYF.

The V gene is TRBV5-6, the J gene TRBJ2-6; D uncertain. V dropped 0 bases and J dropped 0 bases, with 10 bases sitting between them. Germline assignment: CDR1 SGHDT and CDR2 YYEEEE. The length of the CDR3 is 17 residues. The CDR3 here is CASSLGERVSGANVLTF. Here the CDR3 DNA reads TGTGCCAGCAGCTTGGGGGAACGGGTCTCTGGGGCCAACGTCCTGACTTTC.

The CDR3 region is CASSMRSEEQYF. CDR3 bases: TGTGCCAGCAGCATGAGGTCTGAAGAGCAGTACTTC. The V gene is TRBV7-9, the J gene TRBJ2-7; D gene uncertain. The length of the CDR3 is 12 residues. CDR1 is SEHNR and CDR2 is FQNEAQ in the germline V gene (reference sequence). Trimming removed 5 bases from V and 7 bases from J, with 12 bases in between.

This clone has just a few counts. The chain links TRBV27 to TRBJ2-7, with 7 nucleotides matching TRBD2. The germline CDR1 and CDR2 sequences are MNHEY and SMNVEV (reference sequence). The CDR3 is made up of 15 amino acids. Trimming cost V 2 bases and J 0 bases; bases outside gene matches: 4. The CDR3 here is CASSLSGRASYEQYF. In DNA, the CDR3 is TGTGCCAGCAGTTTAAGTGGGAGGGCCTCCTACGAGCAGTACTTC.

The rearrangement uses TRBV5-4 and TRBJ2-3; D remains unclear. The CDR3 extends over 12 amino acids. Trimming pared 1 base from V and 6 bases from J, leaving 6 bases between. CDR1 and CDR2 from the germline V gene are SGHNT and YYREEE (reference sequence). The CDR3 nucleotides are TGTGCCAGCAGCTTGTACGGGGATACGCAGTATTTT. It translates to CASSLYGDTQYF.

The CDR3 nucleotides are TGTGCCAGCAGTCCTTATGGACAGGGAGGGGCTGAGCTGTTTTTT. As protein: CASSPYGQGGAELFF. This chain uses TRBV5-6 with TRBJ2-2; tentative D call: TRBD1 (8 bases). Germline lookup yields CDR1 SGHDT and CDR2 YYEEEE. The CDR3 loop spans 15 amino acids. Trimming took off 5 bases at V and 11 bases at J, with 22 bases between the two ends.

The chain is built from TRBV4-1 and TRBJ2-7; D possibly corresponds to TRBD1 (6 bases). The germline V gene has CDR1 MGHRA and CDR2 YSYEKL. The CDR3 runs to 14 residues. The V end lost 4 bases, the J end lost 2 bases, and 12 bases lay between the germline ends. CDR3 residues: CASSPYWTAYEQYF. CDR3 nucleotides: TGCGCCAGCAGCCCATATTGGACAGCCTACGAGCAGTACTTC.

Comment on this clone: Sequence at one end of the junction differs from germline and may be a read error. The chain joins TRBV6-5 to TRBJ2-7; TRBD1 matches 9 bases. Germline CDR1 reads MNHEY; CDR2 reads SVGAGI. CDR3 length equals 14 residues. The CDR3 nucleotides read TGTGCCAGCAGTTACGTCAGTCGGGACAGGGCCCTGAACTTC. Translating it yields CASSYVSRDRALNF.

V usage is TRBV28 and J usage is TRBJ1-4; D remains unclear. Germline V lookup: CDR1 MDHEN, CDR2 SYDVKM. The CDR3 consists of 15 residues. The V gene lost 3 bases and the J gene lost 0 bases, with 8 bases spanning the gap. The DNA for the CDR3 is TGTGCCAGCAGTTTGTACCCAGCAACTAATGAAAAACTGTTTTTT. Encoded protein: CASSLYPATNEKLFF.